The 21 T cell receptor beta chains in this list originate from one sample, sequenced in a study of graft-versus-host responses after intestinal transplantation. This table comes from immunoSEQ multiplex PCR, and its TCRdb copy is limited to in-frame clones, with some not included. This table holds under 150,000 clones, around 94% found once. These receptors lack a known antigen. Here the sequenced sample was unstimulated CD4+ T cells sorted from spleen or lymph node cells, taken before intestinal transplant. These receptors all stem from a human donor who received an intestinal transplant.

The chain links TRBV5-8 to TRBJ1-1; no definite D call. CDR3 size: 13 residues. The V gene lost 1 base and the J gene lost 2 bases, with 6 bases spanning the gap. Germline V gene data show CDR1 as SGHTS and CDR2 as YDEGEE. Here the CDR3 DNA reads TGTGCCAGCAGCTTGATGCCAAACACTGAAGCTTTCTTT. This codes for CASSLMPNTEAFF.

The rearrangement joins TRBV28 to TRBJ1-1, with D tentatively TRBD1 (6 bases). V gave up 6 bases and J gave up 4 bases, with 12 bases separating them. The CDR3 has 13 residues. The germline CDR1 and CDR2 sequences are MDHEN and SYDVKM. CDR3 protein: CASRGARGTEAFF. The DNA of the CDR3 is TGTGCCAGCAGGGGGGCGCGGGGCACTGAAGCTTTCTTT.

CDR3 region: CASGNLNGWTDTQYF. CDR3 sequence (DNA): TGTGCTAGTGGTAATCTTAATGGATGGACAGATACGCAGTATTTT. The rearrangement links TRBV12-5 to TRBJ2-3, with D unresolved. The CDR3 covers 15 residues. Germline V gene data show CDR1 as LGHNT and CDR2 as FRNRAP. V lost 5 bases and J lost 3, with 15 bases in between.

In its sample, this clone was seen once. The chain carries TRBV7-6 and TRBJ2-5; 9 nucleotides match TRBD2. Trimming cost V 4 bases and J 4 bases; bases outside gene matches: 13. The CDR3 sequence is 17 residues long. The germline gives CDR1 SGHVS, CDR2 FNYEAQ. The CDR3 sequence: CASSYYSGGSLVETQYF. In DNA form, the CDR3 reads TGTGCCAGCAGCTACTATAGCGGGGGATCTCTCGTAGAGACCCAGTACTTC.

The genes are TRBV27 and TRBJ1-1; D is ambiguous. Per the germline V gene, CDR1 is MNHEY and CDR2 is SMNVEV (reference sequence). CDR3 size: 11 residues. The V end was cut by 6 bases, the J end by 8 bases, with 10 bases between. The CDR3 DNA is TGTGCCAGCAGGACCCAAGGCGAAGCTTTCTTT. Translated: CASRTQGEAFF.

The chain couples TRBV4-2 to TRBJ1-3; D perhaps matches TRBD1 (6 bases). The V gene lost 0 bases and the J gene lost 4 bases, with 10 bases spanning the gap. Germline V gene lookup returns CDR1 LGHNA and CDR2 YNFKEQ. This CDR3 is 15 amino acids long. This CDR3 is CASSQDNREGNTIYF. The CDR3 DNA follows: TGTGCCAGCAGCCAAGATAACAGGGAGGGAAACACCATATATTTT.

The chain combines TRBV6-5 with TRBJ1-2, with a weak D call TRBD1 (5 bases). The germline V and J ends were trimmed by 1 base and 1 base, with 13 bases remaining between them. There are 16 residues in the CDR3. Germline values: CDR1 MNHEY, CDR2 SVGAGI. This CDR3 is CASSYLTASHNYGYTF. CDR3 coding DNA: TGTGCCAGCAGTTACTTGACAGCGAGTCATAACTATGGCTACACCTTC.

This clone appeared a single time. The chain is built from TRBV4-2 and TRBJ2-1; D may be TRBD2 (6 bases). V lost 0 bases and J 5 bases, leaving 14 bases between the germline ends. The CDR3 sequence is 16 residues long. CDR1 LGHNA and CDR2 YNFKEQ come from the germline V gene. Here the CDR3 DNA reads TGTGCCAGCAGCCAAGAAGCGGGTGGGAACCACAATGAGCAGTTCTTC. This encodes CASSQEAGGNHNEQFF.

This chain joins TRBV11-2 and TRBJ2-7, with a tentative D call TRBD1 (5 bases). Germline V CDR1 and CDR2: SGHAT, FQNNGV. V was shortened by 4 bases and J by 0 bases, with 10 bases between the two germline ends. CDR3 size: 14 residues. The CDR3 DNA follows: TGTGCCAGCAGCTCCCAGGGAAGCTCCTACGAGCAGTACTTC. Translation gives CASSSQGSSYEQYF.

The genes are TRBV5-1 and TRBJ2-7; maybe TRBD1 (5 bases). Germline assignment: CDR1 SGHRS and CDR2 YFSETQ. V dropped 0 bases and J dropped 6 bases, with 13 bases sitting between them. The CDR3 is 14 residues long. The CDR3 reads CASSLAPGNGEQYF. The CDR3 nucleotides are TGCGCCAGCAGCTTGGCCCCAGGGAACGGCGAGCAGTACTTC. The full variable domain, completed using reference TRBV5-1 and TRBJ2-7, is KAGVTQTPRYLIKTRGQQVTLSCSPISGHRSVSWYQQTPGQGLQFLFEYFSETQRNKGNFPGRFSGRQFSNSRSEMNVSTLELGDSALYLCASSLAPGNGEQYFGPGTRLTVT.

V and J are TRBV14 and TRBJ1-1; D not certain. The CDR3 extends over 14 amino acids. Germline CDR1 reads SGHDN; CDR2 reads FVKESK. Trimming removed 3 bases from V and 2 bases from J, with 10 bases in between. In nucleotides, the CDR3 is TGTGCCAGCAGCCACCTGGCGAGTAACACTGAAGCTTTCTTT. It is translated as CASSHLASNTEAFF.

V and J are TRBV2 and TRBJ1-1; TRBD1 matches at 11 bases. The J segment lost 3 bases and the V segment lost 3 bases, leaving 0 bases of the junction unmatched. This CDR3 comprises 14 residues. CDR1 is SNHLY, CDR2 FYNNEI, per germline. As DNA, the CDR3 is TGTGCCAGCAGTGAGGGACAGGGGGACACTGAAGCTTTCTTT. Its translation: CASSEGQGDTEAFF.

The J gene is TRBJ2-5, the V gene TRBV5-1; 10 nucleotides agree with TRBD2. Germline lookup yields CDR1 SGHRS and CDR2 YFSETQ. V lost 3 bases, J lost 5 bases, and 7 bases stayed unmatched. The CDR3 extends over 15 amino acids. The CDR3 loop reads CASSSGTSEGETQYF. CDR3 coding DNA: TGCGCCAGCAGCTCCGGGACTAGCGAGGGGGAGACCCAGTACTTC.

The rearrangement links TRBV2 to TRBJ2-3; 9 bases line up with TRBD2. The V and J ends lost 4 bases and 3 bases, in that order; junction bases with no gene match: 5. This CDR3 is built from 15 residues. Germline-derived CDR1 and CDR2 are SNHLY and FYNNEI. CDR3 bases: TGTGCCAGCAGTGGTCTAGCGGGGAAGACAGATACGCAGTATTTT. Protein product: CASSGLAGKTDTQYF.

This chain joins TRBV7-2 and TRBJ1-5; no clear D gene. Germline V CDR1 and CDR2: SGHTA, FQGNSA. The CDR3 extends over 15 amino acids. V lost 3 bases to trimming and J lost 6 bases, with 15 bases between them. The CDR3 DNA reads as TGTGCCAGCAGCTTGTGGCTCCCGCCACCTCAGCCCCAGCATTTT. Its protein is CASSLWLPPPQPQHF.

CDR3 in amino acids: CASSINSDRVNYGYTF. The CDR3, as DNA: TGTGCCAGTAGTATTAACAGTGACAGGGTGAACTATGGCTACACCTTC. The rearrangement links TRBV19 to TRBJ1-2, with 7 bases matching TRBD1. V trimming: 3 bases; J trimming: 2 bases; junction bases outside the gene matches: 9. The germline gives CDR1 LNHDA, CDR2 SQIVND (reference sequence). This CDR3 contains 16 residues.

V and J are TRBV27 and TRBJ1-2; no firm D call. Germline CDR1 and CDR2: MNHEY and SMNVEV (reference sequence). Trimming cost V 6 bases and J 3 bases, with 11 bases left between them. The CDR3 runs 13 residues. CDR3: CASRSDTYYGYTF. DNA for the CDR3: TGTGCCAGCAGGTCCGACACCTACTATGGCTACACCTTC.

The chain combines TRBV14 with TRBJ2-1; no clear D gene. The CDR3 is 13 residues long. The germline V and J ends were trimmed by 3 bases and 9 bases, with 12 bases remaining between them. Germline V lookup: CDR1 SGHDN, CDR2 FVKESK. The CDR3: CASSQSYVGEQFF. CDR3 nucleotides: TGTGCCAGCAGCCAGAGTTATGTTGGTGAGCAGTTCTTC.

V usage is TRBV5-1 and J usage is TRBJ1-1; a weak D match, TRBD1 (6 bases). Between the trimmed V and J ends, which lost 0 bases and 8 bases, there was a span of 8 bases. Per the germline V gene, CDR1 is SGHRS and CDR2 is YFSETQ. This CDR3 has 12 amino acids. The CDR3 coding sequence is TGCGCCAGCAGCTTGGGACAGGCCGAAGCTTTCTTT. Translating gives CASSLGQAEAFF. Looking up the rest from reference TRBV5-1 and TRBJ1-1 gives the full variable domain: KAGVTQTPRYLIKTRGQQVTLSCSPISGHRSVSWYQQTPGQGLQFLFEYFSETQRNKGNFPGRFSGRQFSNSRSEMNVSTLELGDSALYLCASSLGQAEAFFGQGTRLTVV.

V gene TRBV7-3 combines with J gene TRBJ1-1; possibly TRBD1 for D (5 bases). The CDR3 has 18 residues. The V and J ends lost 1 base and 1 base respectively, with 19 bases between them. Germline-derived CDR1 and CDR2 are SGHTA and FQGTGA. CDR3: CASSLKPGQGVRNTEAFF. The CDR3 nucleotides are TGTGCCAGCAGCTTAAAACCCGGACAAGGGGTTAGGAACACTGAAGCTTTCTTT.

The chain has TRBV19 and TRBJ1-2; no clear D gene. Germline V gene sequence: CDR1 LNHDA, CDR2 SQIVND (reference sequence). The ends were cut back, 9 bases at V and 4 bases at J, with 15 bases in the middle. This CDR3 region has 13 residues. CDR3 in DNA: TGTGCCAGCCGACAAGGTGGGCTCTATGGCTACACCTTC. Translation: CASRQGGLYGYTF.